This record covers a single T cell receptor (beta chain). The data stem from a study of blood T cell repertoires in COVID-19. Study-level information: The United States, Italy and Spain were the sources of the acute and convalescent COVID-19 samples.

In the authors' methods: Estimation of nucleated cell counts was performed using reference gene primer amplification. Repertoires were generated with immunoSEQ multiplex PCR, while TCRdb's copy carries only in-frame clones and drops some. V and J calls and clone size are those listed in that table; D and trimming were worked out from the DNA. This sample has roughly 66,000 clones; roughly 82% occur once, and the top ten carry around 6.3%. In germline, CDR1 is LGHDT, CDR2 YNNKEL (reference sequence). CDR3 length equals 16 residues. Trimming left V 2 bases short and J 0 bases short, with 13 bases between.

This chain links TRBV3-1 (or the pseudogene TRBV3-2) with TRBJ2-5; D possibly corresponds to TRBD2 (6 bases). The specimen sequenced was peripheral blood. The clonotype comes from a man aged 60-69 years with acute or convalescent COVID-19. The CDR3 coding sequence is TGTGCCAGCAGCCAACTACCTGGGAGGAACCAAGAGACCCAGTACTTC. Translated: CASSQLPGRNQETQYF.